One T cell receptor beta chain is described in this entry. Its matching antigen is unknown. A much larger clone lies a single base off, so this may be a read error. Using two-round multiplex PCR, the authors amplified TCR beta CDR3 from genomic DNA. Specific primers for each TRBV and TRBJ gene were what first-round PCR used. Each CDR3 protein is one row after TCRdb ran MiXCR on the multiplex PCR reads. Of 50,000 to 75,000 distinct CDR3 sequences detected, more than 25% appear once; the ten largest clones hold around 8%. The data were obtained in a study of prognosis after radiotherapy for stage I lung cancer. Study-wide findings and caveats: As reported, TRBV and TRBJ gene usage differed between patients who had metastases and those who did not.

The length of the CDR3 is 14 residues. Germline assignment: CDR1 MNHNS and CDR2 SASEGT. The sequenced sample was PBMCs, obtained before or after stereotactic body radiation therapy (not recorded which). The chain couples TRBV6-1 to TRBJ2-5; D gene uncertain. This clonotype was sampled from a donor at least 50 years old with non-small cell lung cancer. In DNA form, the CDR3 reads TGTGCCGGCAGTGAGGTGACTTTCCAAGAGACCCAGTACTTC. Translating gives CAGSEVTFQETQYF.